This TCR beta chain was documented in a study of patients and donors after allogeneic stem cell transplantation. Between the trimmed V and J ends, which lost 4 bases and 0 bases, there was a span of 14 bases. The germline CDR1 and CDR2 sequences are SGHRS and YFSETQ. CDR3 size: 15 residues. TCRdb used MiXCR to reprocess the RT-PCR reads, holding one entry per CDR3 protein. The repertoire consists of about a million distinct CDR3 sequences, with roughly 17% occurring once and the leading ten covering roughly 6.4%. The TCR was taken from a human donor who was either an allogeneic HSCT recipient or a stem cell or donor lymphocyte infusion donor (not recorded which). It is not recorded whose cells these are; they may come from a transplant donor. Sequencing was carried out using blood, either unsorted or a sorted T cell fraction (not recorded which). This chain connects TRBV5-1 to TRBJ2-7; a possible D gene is TRBD1 (6 bases). The CDR3 protein is CASSPTGPPSYEQYF. The CDR3 DNA is TGCGCCAGCAGCCCCACAGGGCCGCCCTCCTACGAGCAGTACTTC.